The sequence of this T cell receptor beta chain was determined in a study of post-analysis software for immune sequencing data. Study-level background: The study covered relapsing-remitting, secondary progressive and progressive-relapsing courses of multiple sclerosis.

This clonotype has only a few counts. What it recognizes is unknown. Study observations and caveats: TRBV5-6, TRBV5-1 and TRBV20-1 belonged to a set of about 5 TRBV segments that were more frequent in patients than controls. Clustering by F measure revealed strong co-clustering among samples prepared together in one batch.

The TCR beta cDNA libraries contained unique molecular identifiers. TCRdb re-derived calls from the PCR reads in MiXCR, one entry per CDR3 protein. The repertoire consists of fewer than 850,000 distinct CDR3 sequences, with about 32% occurring once and the leading ten covering 0.55% to 0.65%. The CDR3 is 15 amino acids. Germline-derived CDR1 and CDR2 are DFQATT and SNEGSKA (reference sequence). J lost 4 bases, V lost 5 bases, and 11 bases had no gene match. This clonotype was obtained from a girl aged 10 to 17 with multiple sclerosis. This chain connects TRBV20-1 to TRBJ2-1; 7 positions agree with TRBD2. Sequencing was performed on blood. This CDR3 is CSARSSGRLYNEQFF. The CDR3 DNA sequence: TGCAGTGCTCGTTCTAGCGGAAGGTTATACAATGAGCAGTTCTTC.